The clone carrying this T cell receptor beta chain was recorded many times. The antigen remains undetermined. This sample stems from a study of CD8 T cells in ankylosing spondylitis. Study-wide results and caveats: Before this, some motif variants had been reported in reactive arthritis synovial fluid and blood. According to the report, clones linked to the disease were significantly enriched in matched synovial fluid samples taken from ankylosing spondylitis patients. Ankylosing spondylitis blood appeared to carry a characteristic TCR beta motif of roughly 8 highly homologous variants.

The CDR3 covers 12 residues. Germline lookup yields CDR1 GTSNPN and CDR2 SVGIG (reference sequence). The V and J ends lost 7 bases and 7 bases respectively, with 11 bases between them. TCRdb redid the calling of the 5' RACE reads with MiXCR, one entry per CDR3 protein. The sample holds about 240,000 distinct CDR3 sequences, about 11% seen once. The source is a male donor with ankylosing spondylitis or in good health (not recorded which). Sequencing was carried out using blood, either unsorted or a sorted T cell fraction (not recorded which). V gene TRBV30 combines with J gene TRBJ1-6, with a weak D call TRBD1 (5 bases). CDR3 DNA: TGTGCCTTGGGGCTGGGGAATTCACCCCTCCACTTT. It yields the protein CALGLGNSPLHF.